This TCR beta chain derives from a study of cytomegalovirus exposure and HLA in healthy donors. Overall study results and limits: Among immune exposure information, only CMV serostatus was available. A later analysis associated 16,951 TCR beta sequences with HLA alleles at a 0.05 false discovery rate. TCR beta sequences reportedly predicted the HLA-A and HLA-B alleles of most subjects accurately. Versus the approximately 670-donor mean, an Asian-associated ancestry cluster reportedly showed fewer N-insertions in a later analysis.

V shed 6 bases, J shed 0 bases, and the junction held 10 bases outside the gene matches. The CDR3 is 16 amino acids. The germline gives CDR1 MDHEN, CDR2 SYDVKM. To note about this clone: The antigen is undetermined.

With 60 Vbeta and 13 Jbeta primers, the PCR was carried out. Using immunoSEQ multiplex PCR, the repertoire was profiled, and TCRdb retains in-frame clones only, with some absent. The sample yields fewer than 120,000 clones, approximately 78% seen once. Input material: PBMCs. The chain carries TRBV28 and TRBJ1-1, with 7 bases aligning to TRBD1. This sequence was found in a woman aged 25 to 39 in good health and CMV-seronegative. CDR3 sequence (DNA): TGTGCCAGCAGCACCCGACCGACAGGGTTGAACACTGAAGCTTTCTTT. Amino acids: CASSTRPTGLNTEAFF. The full variable domain, rest sourced from reference TRBV28 and TRBJ1-1, is DVKVTQSSRYLVKRTGEKVFLECVQDMDHENMFWYRQDPGLGLRLIYFSYDVKMKEKGDIPEGYSVSREKKERFSLILESASTNQTSMYLCASSTRPTGLNTEAFFGQGTRLTVV.